The clone carrying this T cell receptor (beta chain) was found once. Its antigen is still unknown. 13 Jbeta primers and 60 Vbeta primers were used for the PCR. The data were produced by immunoSEQ multiplex PCR, yet TCRdb's version contains in-frame clones alone and is incomplete. The repertoire has over 150,000 clones, around 79% of them found once; the top ten carry roughly 7.4%. The record originates from a study of cytomegalovirus exposure and HLA in healthy donors. Study outcomes and limitations: Immune exposure was documented only through CMV serostatus. Reports state that TCR beta sequences accurately predicted most subjects' HLA-A and HLA-B alleles.

Per the germline V gene, CDR1 is LGHNA and CDR2 is YNFKEQ. The CDR3 loop spans 20 amino acids. V was pared by 0 bases and J by 5 bases, with 18 bases of the junction left unmatched. This rearrangement joins TRBV4-2 to TRBJ1-1; the match to TRBD1 covers 10 bases. The clonotype was recovered from a male donor in good health and CMV-seropositive. The sample taken for sequencing was PBMCs. The CDR3 DNA reads TGTGCCAGCAGCCAAGAGAAACGGATAAGACAGGGGGCGCCGAGGACTGAAGCTTTCTTT. Translation: CASSQEKRIRQGAPRTEAFF.